These T cell receptor beta chains were read from a single sample in a study of blood T cell repertoires in COVID-19. Clones were sequenced by immunoSEQ multiplex PCR, and TCRdb holds only the in-frame ones, with some missing. The sample consists of about 150,000 clones, about 80% of them appearing once. Specimen: peripheral blood. Receptors originate from a woman in her sixties with acute or convalescent COVID-19. The CDR3 runs from the conserved cysteine through the conserved F or W. The D gene is left open where the match is weak. Part of the rows lack a size; the others show once, few, many or a class for expanded clones.

D,V,J,size,DNA,CDR3
.,TRBV12-3/TRBV12-4,TRBJ1-1,.,TGTGCCAGCCTACTAAGTATGAACACTGAAGCTTTCTTT,CASLLSMNTEAFF
.,TRBV10-3,TRBJ2-1,.,TGTGCCATCAGTGGGGACACCCGAAGGAATGAGCAGTTCTTC,CAISGDTRRNEQFF
.,TRBV5-5,TRBJ2-2,.,TGTGCCAGCAGTATAGGAGGAGGGGCCGGGGAGCTGTTTTTT,CASSIGGGAGELFF
.,TRBV3-1/TRBV3-2,TRBJ1-1,.,TGTGCCAGCAGCCCTGTGGACAGACACACTGAAGCTTTCTTT,CASSPVDRHTEAFF
TRBD1,TRBV24-1,TRBJ2-3,.,TGTGCCACCCGAGGACAGGGGGTAGATACGCAGTATTTT,CATRGQGVDTQYF
.,TRBV6-1,TRBJ1-1,.,TGTGCCAGCAGTGAAGCGCTTCGGGGGTTTGACACTGAAGCTTTCTTT,CASSEALRGFDTEAFF
.,TRBV5-1,TRBJ1-1,.,TGCGCCAGCAGCTTGACAACCGGGAGGAACACTGAAGCTTTCTTT,CASSLTTGRNTEAFF
.,TRBV7-9,TRBJ1-1,.,TGTGCCAGCAGCTTTCAGGGGCGGACTGAAGCTTTCTTT,CASSFQGRTEAFF
.,TRBV4-1,TRBJ2-2,.,TGCGCCAGCAGCCAAGATAGGGAGCTGTTTTTT,CASSQDRELFF
.,TRBV6-2/TRBV6-3,TRBJ1-2,few,TGTGCCAGCAGTTTAATGAGGTCTGGGAAGGGGAATGGCTACACCTTC,CASSLMRSGKGNGYTF
TRBD1,TRBV3-1/TRBV3-2,TRBJ1-5,.,TGTGCCAGCAGCAGGAGAGGGGGCGATCAGCCCCAGCATTTT,CASSRRGGDQPQHF
TRBD2,TRBV4-1,TRBJ2-7,.,TGCGCCAGCAGCCAAGTTCCTAGCGGGGGGGCCGGCTACGAGCAGTACTTC,CASSQVPSGGAGYEQYF
TRBD2,TRBV19,TRBJ2-3,.,TGTGCCAGTAGAAGTTTACGGCGGGGGTACGTAGATACGCAGTATTTT,CASRSLRRGYVDTQYF
.,TRBV30,TRBJ2-1,.,TGTGCCTGGAGTGCACAGGGCAATGAGCAGTTCTTC,CAWSAQGNEQFF
TRBD2,TRBV11-1,TRBJ2-5,.,TGTGCCAGCAGCGCGGGACTAGCGGGGGGGCAACAGACCCAGTACTTC,CASSAGLAGGQQTQYF
TRBD1,TRBV6-4,TRBJ1-6,once,TGTGCCAGCAGTCGGGACAGCTCCTATAATTCACCCCTCCACTTT,CASSRDSSYNSPLHF
.,TRBV7-2,TRBJ1-5,.,TGTGCCAGCAGCCGGAGGGGGGGTCAGCCCCAGCATTTT,CASSRRGGQPQHF
.,TRBV28,TRBJ1-4,.,TGTGCCAGCAGTCCAGGGGTGGCTAATGAAAAACTGTTTTTT,CASSPGVANEKLFF
.,TRBV3-1/TRBV3-2,TRBJ2-3,.,TGTGCCAGCAGCCAAGGAGAGACTCTCTCCACAGATACGCAGTATTTT,CASSQGETLSTDTQYF
TRBD2,TRBV10-3,TRBJ2-1,.,TGTGCCATCAGTGACGGGCGGGGGGGCAACAATGAGCAGTTCTTC,CAISDGRGGNNEQFF
.,TRBV2,TRBJ2-1,.,TGTGCCAGCAGACCCCCAGGGGACCCCTACAATGAGCAGTTCTTC,CASRPPGDPYNEQFF
.,TRBV5-1,TRBJ2-7,.,TGCGCCAGCAGCTTGGGGCAGGTAGGAGGTTTGGGGGCTAGCGAGCAGTACTTC,CASSLGQVGGLGASEQYF
.,TRBV7-9,TRBJ1-4,once,TGTGCCAGCAGCTTAGATGCAGGGACTAATGAAAAACTGTTTTTT,CASSLDAGTNEKLFF
.,TRBV2,TRBJ2-5,.,TGTGCCAGCAGTGAAACGGGACACCACGGAGAGACCCAGTACTTC,CASSETGHHGETQYF